This T cell receptor beta chain was sequenced in a study of shared T cell receptors in the human thymus. V was pared by 5 bases and J by 5 bases, with 7 bases between. Germline V gives CDR1 LNHDA, CDR2 SQIVND (reference sequence). This CDR3 has 13 amino acids. Measured with immunoSEQ multiplex PCR; TCRdb has only the in-frame clones, and not every one. Of roughly 710,000 clones listed, 80% to 90% are singletons. These data were also filed under a second study, of human thymus T cells. That publication notes: Corrective surgery for congenital heart defects was being performed on the healthy Finnish infants who were the donors. It was from resections taken during corrective heart surgery that the thymus tissue came. Blood and thymic repertoires both appeared biased in V and J gene usage.

The rearrangement joins TRBV19 to TRBJ1-6; D is possibly TRBD1 (6 bases). Source material: thymocytes. The TCR originated in a girl under three years old with a congenital heart defect. The CDR3 here is CASSPGDNSPLHF. The CDR3 coding sequence is TGTGCCAGTAGTCCAGGGGATAATTCACCCCTCCACTTT.